Listed here are 24 T cell receptor beta chains from one sample, sequenced in a study of T cell responses to AZD1222 COVID-19 vaccine. The method was immunoSEQ multiplex PCR; TCRdb's version includes in-frame clones alone and lacks a portion of them. The sample holds about 100,000 clones, 92% seen once. The sample was peripheral blood, taken on day 0 of AZD1222 vaccination. These receptors were collected from an adult in good health.

The V gene is TRBV19, the J gene TRBJ1-2; D remains ambiguous. Germline CDR1 is LNHDA and CDR2 is SQIVND (reference sequence). The V and J ends lost 4 bases and 4 bases respectively, with 10 bases between them. This CDR3 comprises 13 residues. CDR3 loop: CASSRERTYGYTF. The CDR3 coding sequence is TGTGCCAGTAGTAGGGAACGGACCTATGGCTACACCTTC.

A single count supports this clone. The chain is built from TRBV5-4 and TRBJ1-1; D is uncertain. Germline loops: CDR1 SGHNT, CDR2 YYREEE (reference sequence). This CDR3 spans 13 amino acids. Trimming took off 2 bases at V and 11 bases at J, with 16 bases between the two ends. The CDR3 DNA reads TGTGCCAGCAGCTTAGGACGGGGAAACGATGCTTTCTTT. Translation gives CASSLGRGNDAFF.

The chain recombines TRBV4-1 with TRBJ1-4; D possibly corresponds to TRBD1 (6 bases). This CDR3 contains 16 residues. The V and J ends lost 4 bases and 0 bases respectively, with 12 bases between them. Germline loops: CDR1 MGHRA, CDR2 YSYEKL. In DNA form, the CDR3 reads TGCGCCAGCAGCCCCGGACAGATAACAACTAATGAAAAACTGTTTTTT. Its protein is CASSPGQITTNEKLFF.

The V call is TRBV9, the J call TRBJ1-3; tentatively, D is TRBD1 (5 bases). Per the germline V gene, CDR1 is SGDLS and CDR2 is YYNGEE. This CDR3 comprises 15 residues. Trimming shortened V by 3 bases and J by 0 bases, and 10 bases separated the two germline ends. The CDR3 nucleotides are TGTGCCAGCAGCGCCCAGGGAGGCTCTGGAAACACCATATATTTT. It encodes CASSAQGGSGNTIYF.

V and J are TRBV6-5 and TRBJ1-6, with 9 bases fitting TRBD1. CDR3 length: 14 amino acids. After removal of 8 bases from V and 14 bases from J, the junction contained 13 bases not matched to a gene. Germline CDR1 MNHEY, CDR2 SVGAGI. The CDR3 coding sequence is TGTGCCAGCGGGACAGGGTACCCAAGGGGAGCCCTCCACTTT. Translated, it gives CASGTGYPRGALHF.

The chain carries TRBV25-1 and TRBJ2-3; 8 bases line up with TRBD1. The length of the CDR3 is 16 residues. V lost 3 bases and J lost 2; bases outside the gene matches: 7. Germline CDR1 is MGHDK and CDR2 is SYGVNS. In DNA, the CDR3 is TGTGCCAGCAGTGAGACAGGGGTACTTTTCACAGATACGCAGTATTTT. This encodes CASSETGVLFTDTQYF.

The chain employs TRBV6-1 and TRBJ2-2, with 7 bases fitting TRBD1. The CDR3 extends over 15 amino acids. CDR1 and CDR2 (germline): MNHNS, SASEGT. V lost 2 bases to trimming and J lost 4 bases; unmatched junction nucleotides: 4. For the CDR3, the DNA is TGTGCCAGCAGTGAAAACAGGGGATTCACCGGGGAGCTGTTTTTT. It yields the protein CASSENRGFTGELFF.

This chain joins TRBV6-5 and TRBJ1-6, with 9 bases lining up with TRBD1. Germline CDR1 is MNHEY and CDR2 is SVGAGI. This CDR3 spans 15 amino acids. Losses at the gene ends were 5 bases for V and 7 bases for J; bases not matched to a gene: 6. CDR3 protein: CASSRDRASNSPLHF. Here the CDR3 DNA reads TGTGCCAGCAGTCGGGACAGGGCATCCAATTCACCCCTCCACTTT.

The chain carries TRBV2 and TRBJ1-2; D unclear. V was cut by 1 base and J by 4 bases, with 4 bases left in between. The CDR3 length is 12 residues. Germline V gene data show CDR1 as SNHLY and CDR2 as FYNNEI. The CDR3 reads CASSEVSYGYTF. In DNA form, the CDR3 reads TGTGCCAGCAGTGAAGTCAGCTATGGCTACACCTTC.

This chain uses TRBV19 with TRBJ2-2, with a weak D call TRBD2 (6 bases). The CDR3 spans 16 residues. The germline V gene has CDR1 LNHDA and CDR2 SQIVND (reference sequence). The V and J ends lost 1 base and 6 bases respectively, with 15 bases between them. The CDR3: CASSIGAGGWAGELFF. The CDR3 region has the DNA TGTGCCAGTAGTATAGGTGCCGGGGGTTGGGCCGGGGAGCTGTTTTTT.

The CDR3 DNA reads TGTGCCACCAGTGATTTGCAAGACAGGAAAGATGAAAAACTGTTTTTT. This encodes CATSDLQDRKDEKLFF. V gene TRBV24-1 combines with J gene TRBJ1-4, with a tentative D call TRBD1 (6 bases). Germline CDR1 KGHDR, CDR2 SFDVKD. The CDR3 is made up of 16 amino acids. Trimming left V 0 bases short and J 6 bases short, with 13 bases between.

The rearrangement joins TRBV18 to TRBJ1-1; maybe TRBD1 (5 bases). V was trimmed by 4 bases and J by 3 bases, leaving 18 bases between them. Germline V gene data show CDR1 as KGHSH and CDR2 as LQKENI. CDR3 length equals 16 residues. The CDR3 DNA reads as TGTGCCAGCTCACTCGGGACGAGGGGTGGGGACACTGAAGCTTTCTTT. It yields the protein CASSLGTRGGDTEAFF.

This rearrangement joins TRBV9 to TRBJ2-7; D not certain. CDR1 and CDR2 from the germline V gene are SGDLS and YYNGEE. Between the trimmed V and J ends, which lost 4 bases and 0 bases, there was a span of 14 bases. This CDR3 spans 15 amino acids. The CDR3 coding sequence is TGTGCCAGCAGCCCAGTCTCGGGTTTCTCCTACGAGCAGTACTTC. Protein product: CASSPVSGFSYEQYF.

This clone was found once. The rearrangement joins TRBV7-3 to TRBJ1-1; D not certain. Trimming stripped 2 bases from V and 0 bases from J, with 7 bases between. This CDR3 is built from 14 residues. CDR1 and CDR2 (germline): SGHTA, FQGTGA. This CDR3 is CASSLGTVNTEAFF. The CDR3 nucleotides read TGTGCCAGCAGCTTAGGTACGGTGAACACTGAAGCTTTCTTT.

V usage is TRBV7-2 and J usage is TRBJ2-5; 8 bases fit TRBD1. The V and J ends lost 6 bases and 5 bases, in that order; junction bases with no gene match: 17. The CDR3 contains 17 residues. CDR1 and CDR2 from the germline V gene are SGHTA and FQGNSA. The CDR3 DNA is TGTGCCAGCAGTTATCGCCTTAGGCAGGGGGCGGGTGAGACCCAGTACTTC. It codes for CASSYRLRQGAGETQYF.

This clone was seen only once. The genes are TRBV6-5 and TRBJ2-7; TRBD2 aligns across 14 bases. Germline CDR1 MNHEY, CDR2 SVGAGI. With V trimmed by 4 bases and J by 6 bases, 8 bases remained unmatched. This CDR3 has 16 amino acids. CDR3 DNA sequence: TGTGCCAGCAGTTCGACTAGCGGGAGGGCCCAGTTCGAGCAGTACTTC. Protein sequence: CASSSTSGRAQFEQYF.

The V and J genes are TRBV3-1 (or the pseudogene TRBV3-2) and TRBJ2-7; D is undetermined. Germline assignment: CDR1 LGHDT and CDR2 YNNKEL (reference sequence). This CDR3 has 11 amino acids. V lost 4 bases to trimming and J lost 2 bases, with 3 bases between them. The CDR3: CASSPTYEQYF. Here the CDR3 DNA reads TGTGCCAGCAGCCCTACCTACGAGCAGTACTTC.

CDR3 residues: CASSLRQGRSGNTIYF. The CDR3 nucleotides are TGTGCCAGCAGCTTGCGACAGGGTCGATCTGGAAACACCATATATTTT. This sequence joins TRBV11-3 and TRBJ1-3, with 7 bases aligning to TRBD1. This CDR3 spans 16 amino acids. The ends lost 3 bases at V and 1 base at J; junction bases unmatched: 6. Germline loops: CDR1 SGHNT, CDR2 YENEEA.

V and J are TRBV7-3 and TRBJ2-7; tentatively, D is TRBD1 (8 bases). The ends were cut back, 5 bases at V and 2 bases at J, with 16 bases in the middle. The germline V gene encodes CDR1 SGHTA and CDR2 FQGTGA. CDR3 length: 15 residues. For the CDR3, the DNA is TGTGCCAGCAGCCCACAGGGGGGGAAGCCCTACGAGCAGTACTTC. This sequence encodes CASSPQGGKPYEQYF.

The CDR3 nucleotides read TGCAGTGCTAGTCCTAGCGTCACAGATACGCAGTATTTT. Translation gives CSASPSVTDTQYF. The chain joins TRBV20-1 to TRBJ2-3; TRBD2 is a possible D gene (6 bases). Trimming stripped 3 bases from V and 2 bases from J, with 9 bases between. Germline loops: CDR1 DFQATT, CDR2 SNEGSKA (reference sequence). The CDR3 sequence is 13 residues long.

This chain connects TRBV11-3 to TRBJ1-6; possible D gene TRBD1, 6 bases. Trimming shortened V by 3 bases and J by 7 bases, and 13 bases separated the two germline ends. Looked up from germline, CDR1 is SGHNT and CDR2 is YENEEA. The CDR3 runs 15 residues. The CDR3 here is CASSFQGSRNSPLHF. The CDR3 region has the DNA TGTGCCAGCAGCTTCCAGGGGAGTAGGAATTCACCCCTCCACTTT. Complete variable domain (other parts from reference TRBV11-3 and TRBJ1-6): EAGVVQSPRYKIIEKKQPVAFWCNPISGHNTLYWYLQNLGQGPELLIRYENEEAVDDSQLPKDRFSAERLKGVDSTLKIQPAELGDSAVYLCASSFQGSRNSPLHFGNGTRLTVT.

The chain uses TRBV7-2 and TRBJ2-7, with 12 bases that match TRBD2. CDR1 and CDR2 from the germline V gene are SGHTA and FQGNSA. The CDR3 sequence is 16 residues long. J lost 1 base, V lost 5 bases, and 6 bases had no gene match. This chain's CDR3 is CASSERLAGVSYEQYF. In nucleotides, the CDR3 is TGTGCCAGCAGCGAAAGACTAGCGGGAGTATCCTACGAGCAGTACTTC.

CDR3 loop: CASSPPTTGAYNEQFF. The CDR3 DNA reads as TGTGCCAGCTCACCACCGACGACAGGGGCATACAATGAGCAGTTCTTC. This chain connects TRBV18 to TRBJ2-1; 8 nucleotides line up with TRBD1. The CDR3 has 16 amino acids. The trim removed 0 bases at V and 4 bases at J, leaving 5 bases unmatched. Germline CDR1 KGHSH, CDR2 LQKENI.

CDR3 nucleotides: TGTGCCAGCAGCGTAGGGGGCGCCCACTATGGCTACACCTTC. Residues: CASSVGGAHYGYTF. This sequence joins TRBV5-6 and TRBJ1-2; 7 bases align to TRBD1. Trimming cost V 4 bases and J 3 bases; bases outside gene matches: 6. Germline V CDR1 and CDR2: SGHDT, YYEEEE. CDR3 length: 14 amino acids.